This TCR beta chain was recorded in a study of T cells after yellow fever vaccination. The CDR3 is made up of 18 amino acids. J gave up 9 bases and V 5 bases, and 16 bases lay outside the gene matches. From the 5' RACE reads, TCRdb called clonotypes with MiXCR, one entry per CDR3 protein. Of around 200,000 distinct CDR3 sequences listed, about 10% are singletons. Points on this clonotype: Its antigen is not identified.

Study-level findings and limits: Clones from primary vaccination mostly reappeared after the booster (around 96% CD4, 88% CD8).

The sample consisted of CD8+ T cells sorted from PBMCs, taken 15 days after the yellow fever booster vaccination. This rearrangement joins TRBV12-3 or TRBV12-4 to TRBJ2-1, with TRBD2 matching 13 bases. The source is a man aged 18 to 29 who received the YFV17D yellow fever vaccine. In DNA, the CDR3 is TGTGCCAGCAGTACCGGCCCCTGGACTAGCGGGGGACCCGGTGAGCAGTTCTTC. Its translation: CASSTGPWTSGGPGEQFF.